The rows below give T cell receptor beta chains drawn from one sample of a study of tissue T cells after allogeneic stem cell transplantation. Assay used: immunoSEQ multiplex PCR; TCRdb lists only in-frame clones, some missing. Among some 24,000 clones listed, roughly 80% were seen once. The source was tissue from the ileum, collected at autopsy. The receptors shown here come from a female donor older than 55 with lung cancer. Each CDR3 is given with its conserved first and last residue. A D gene is named only where the DNA matches it firmly. Expanded clones are given a class, and other clones once, few, many or no size at all.

>.|TRBJ2-5|few|TRBV4-2
CASSQRVRAADPQEETQYF
TGTGCCAGCAGCCAAAGAGTTAGGGCAGCCGACCCACAAGAAGAGACCCAGTACTTC
>.|TRBJ1-6|.|TRBV11-2
CASSSHTGNSPLHF
TGTGCCAGCAGCTCACATACAGGGAATTCACCCCTCCACTTT
>.|TRBJ2-7|.|TRBV27
CASSLRGSHEQYF
TGTGCCAGCAGTTTACGGGGGAGCCACGAGCAGTACTTC
>.|TRBJ1-4|.|TRBV5-8
CASSFGRGSPSEKLFF
TGTGCCAGCAGCTTTGGCCGTGGCAGCCCATCTGAAAAACTGTTTTTT
>.|TRBJ2-3|.|TRBV11-3
CASSLGQVSDTQYF
TGTGCCAGCAGCTTAGGACAGGTATCAGATACGCAGTATTTT
>.|TRBJ2-7|.|TRBV7-2
CASSPNPIGLSSYEQYF
TGTGCCAGCAGCCCTAACCCAATAGGGCTAAGCTCCTACGAGCAGTACTTC
>.|TRBJ1-3|.|TRBV18
CASSPPLISGRNTIYF
TGTGCCAGCTCACCGCCCTTGATCTCTGGTAGAAACACCATATATTTT
>.|TRBJ2-7|few|TRBV6-5
CASSYMTGRVVYF
TGTGCCAGCAGTTACATGACAGGGAGGGTGGTATACTTC
>.|TRBJ1-2|.|TRBV5-1
CASTKGDRNYGYTF
TGCGCCAGCACCAAAGGGGACCGCAACTATGGCTACACCTTC
>.|TRBJ1-2|.|TRBV7-9
CASSSEIYGYTF
TGTGCCAGCAGCTCAGAGATCTATGGCTACACCTTC
>TRBD1|TRBJ1-1|.|TRBV19
CASSLAGTGGITEAFF
TGTGCCAGTAGTCTCGCCGGGACAGGGGGAATCACTGAAGCTTTCTTT
>.|TRBJ2-2|once|TRBV7-9
CASSLAAAANTGELFF
TGTGCCAGCAGCTTAGCGGCCGCCGCGAACACCGGGGAGCTGTTTTTT
>.|TRBJ2-7|.|TRBV19
CASSRDNYEQYF
TGTGCCAGTAGTCGGGACAACTACGAGCAGTACTTC
>.|TRBJ1-2|.|TRBV7-8
CASSAQGTRLYTF
TGTGCCAGCAGCGCCCAGGGGACCCGCCTCTACACCTTC
>.|TRBJ2-7|.|TRBV3-1/TRBV3-2
CASSRGGSSYEQYF
TGTGCCAGCAGCCGCGGTGGGAGCTCCTACGAGCAGTACTTC
>.|TRBJ1-2|.|TRBV30
CAWSVRLYGYTF
TGTGCCTGGAGTGTACGGTTATATGGCTACACCTTC
>.|TRBJ2-3|.|TRBV27
CASSPTWVAASTDTQYF
TGTGCCAGCAGTCCTACCTGGGTAGCGGCTAGCACAGATACGCAGTATTTT
>.|TRBJ1-3|.|TRBV10-2
CASSPSGNTIYF
TGCGCCAGCAGCCCCTCTGGAAACACCATATATTTT
>.|TRBJ1-1|.|TRBV11-3
CASSRRTAFGTEAFF
TGTGCCAGCAGCCGTCGGACAGCGTTCGGCACTGAAGCTTTCTTT
>TRBD2|TRBJ2-5|.|TRBV9
CASSDGTSGGAELETQYF
TGTGCCAGCAGCGATGGGACTAGCGGGGGGGCAGAGTTAGAGACCCAGTACTTC
>.|TRBJ2-5|.|TRBV12-5
CASGLGFGETQYF
TGTGCTAGTGGTTTAGGGTTCGGGGAGACCCAGTACTTC
>.|TRBJ1-1|.|TRBV18
CASSPPRGRAPEAFF
TGTGCCAGCTCACCCCCCCGAGGGAGGGCCCCTGAAGCTTTCTTT
>.|TRBJ1-1|.|TRBV7-8
CASSLVGGVNTEAFF
TGTGCCAGCAGCTTAGTCGGGGGAGTGAACACTGAAGCTTTCTTT
>.|TRBJ2-1|.|TRBV25-1
CASSDPTVASSNEQFF
TGTGCCAGCAGTGACCCTACAGTGGCCTCTTCCAATGAGCAGTTCTTC
>.|TRBJ1-6|.|TRBV9
CASSVDGDMPPLHF
TGTGCCAGCAGCGTAGATGGGGATATGCCACCCCTCCACTTT
>TRBD2|TRBJ2-2|.|TRBV7-6
CAIKREAQAGELFF
TGTGCCATTAAGCGGGAGGCGCAGGCCGGGGAGCTGTTTTTT
>.|TRBJ2-2|few|TRBV11-3
CASSPRLGRNTGELFF
TGTGCCAGCAGCCCTCGACTAGGGCGGAACACCGGGGAGCTGTTTTTT
>.|TRBJ2-7|.|TRBV7-9
CASTPGRSSYEQYF
TGTGCCAGCACGCCGGGACGTAGCTCCTACGAGCAGTACTTC
>.|TRBJ2-1|.|TRBV6-5
CASSQRSRVEQFF
TGTGCCAGCAGCCAGAGAAGCCGGGTCGAGCAGTTCTTC
>TRBD1|TRBJ1-2|.|TRBV7-2
CASSTRQGGNYGYTF
TGTGCCAGCAGCACACGACAGGGAGGTAACTATGGCTACACCTTC
>.|TRBJ2-7|few|TRBV18
CASSPPTDYEQYF
TGTGCCAGCTCACCACCCACAGATTACGAGCAGTACTTC
>.|TRBJ2-1|.|TRBV10-1
CASSEDPTRNEQFF
TGCGCCAGCAGTGAGGACCCGACTAGGAATGAGCAGTTCTTC
>.|TRBJ1-2|.|TRBV25-1
CASTEVAGHGYTF
TGTGCCAGCACCGAGGTGGCAGGGCACGGCTACACCTTC
>.|TRBJ1-6|.|TRBV27
CASSFVLRGRGSPLHF
TGTGCCAGCAGTTTTGTCTTGAGGGGTCGGGGTTCACCCCTCCACTTT
>TRBD1|TRBJ2-7|.|TRBV9
CASSVAWDSSYEQYF
TGTGCCAGCAGCGTAGCTTGGGACAGCTCCTACGAGCAGTACTTC
>TRBD2|TRBJ2-7|.|TRBV7-9
CASSIRTSGRLDEQYF
TGTGCCAGCAGCATTCGGACTAGCGGGAGACTCGACGAGCAGTACTTC
>.|TRBJ2-3|.|TRBV7-8
CASSLNRGDTQYF
TGTGCCAGCAGCTTAAATCGCGGGGATACGCAGTATTTT
>.|TRBJ2-5|.|TRBV27
CASKVRDQETQYF
TGTGCCAGCAAGGTCAGGGACCAAGAGACCCAGTACTTC
>.|TRBJ2-1|once|TRBV2
CASKQNSYNEQFF
TGTGCCAGCAAACAAAACTCCTACAATGAGCAGTTCTTC
>.|TRBJ1-2|.|TRBV2
CASARDRDDGGYTF
TGTGCCAGCGCCCGGGACCGCGACGACGGTGGCTACACCTTC
>.|TRBJ1-1|once|TRBV18
CASSQDPNTEAFF
TGTGCCAGCTCACAGGACCCGAACACTGAAGCTTTCTTT
>TRBD2|TRBJ2-2|.|TRBV7-3
CASSFSGKNTGELFF
TGTGCCAGCAGCTTTAGCGGGAAGAACACCGGGGAGCTGTTTTTT